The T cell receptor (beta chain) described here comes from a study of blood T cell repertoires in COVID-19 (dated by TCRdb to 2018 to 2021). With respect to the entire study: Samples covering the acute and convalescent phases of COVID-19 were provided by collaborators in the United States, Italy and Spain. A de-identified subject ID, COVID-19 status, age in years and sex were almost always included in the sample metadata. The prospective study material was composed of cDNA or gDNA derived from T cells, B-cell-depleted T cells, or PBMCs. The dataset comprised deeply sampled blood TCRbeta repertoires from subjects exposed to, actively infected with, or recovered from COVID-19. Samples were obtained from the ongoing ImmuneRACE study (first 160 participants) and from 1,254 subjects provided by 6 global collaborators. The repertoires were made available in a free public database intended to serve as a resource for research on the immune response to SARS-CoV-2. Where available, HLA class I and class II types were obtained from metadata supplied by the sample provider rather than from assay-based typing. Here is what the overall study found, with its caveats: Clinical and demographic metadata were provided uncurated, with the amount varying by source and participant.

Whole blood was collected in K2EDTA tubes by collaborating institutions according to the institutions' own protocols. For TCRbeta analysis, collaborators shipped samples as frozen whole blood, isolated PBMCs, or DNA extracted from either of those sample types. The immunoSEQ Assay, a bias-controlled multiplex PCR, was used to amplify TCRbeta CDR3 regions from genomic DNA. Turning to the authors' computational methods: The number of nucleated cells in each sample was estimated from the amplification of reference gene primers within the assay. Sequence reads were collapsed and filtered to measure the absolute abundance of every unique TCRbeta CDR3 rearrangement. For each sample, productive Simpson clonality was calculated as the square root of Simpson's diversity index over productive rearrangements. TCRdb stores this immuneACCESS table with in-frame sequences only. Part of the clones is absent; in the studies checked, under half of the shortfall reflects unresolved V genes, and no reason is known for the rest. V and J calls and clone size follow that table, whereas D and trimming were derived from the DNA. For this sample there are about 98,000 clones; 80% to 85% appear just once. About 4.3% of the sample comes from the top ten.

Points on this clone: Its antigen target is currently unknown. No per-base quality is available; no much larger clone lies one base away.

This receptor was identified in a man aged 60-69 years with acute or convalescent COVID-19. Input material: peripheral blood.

The nucleotides are TGCGCCAGCCAGGGCGGGAGAGGTAATGAGCAGTTCTTC. Its protein reads: CASQGGRGNEQFF. The chain couples TRBV10-2 to TRBJ2-1; 7 of the junction bases match TRBD2. Relative to germline, V is missing 8 bases and J is missing 7 bases, with 8 bases of the junction outside any gene match. CDR1 is given as WSHSY and CDR2 as SAAADI, both from the germline V gene. The CDR3 sequence holds 13 residues, the cysteine and phenylalanine included. Only the CDR3 DNA stays, 39 bases, in frame from base 1.